This record looks at one T cell receptor beta chain sequence and its context. Its matching antigen is unknown. The assay was immunoSEQ multiplex PCR, and TCRdb's table has in-frame clones only and misses some. The top ten clones hold about 9.3% of a sample with 33,000 or so clones, almost 80% of them seen once. J gave up 6 bases and V 8 bases, and 6 bases lay outside the gene matches. The CDR3 is made up of 12 amino acids. Looked up from germline, CDR1 is GTSNPN and CDR2 is SVGIG (reference sequence). The data derive from a study of a mutant IDH1 vaccine in newly diagnosed glioma. Across the whole study: V12 came at week 35, V13 at week 47.

The time point: week 35, safety follow-up. Each vaccine dose was 300 ug of mutant IDH1 20-mer peptide, with topical imiquimod. This receptor was taken from a woman between 25 and 40 years old with glioma. Some clones in this sample may be carry-over from other donors' samples. The source was PBMCs, collected from a glioma patient whose treatment included an IDH1 peptide vaccine. This sequence joins TRBV30 and TRBJ2-7; TRBD1 matches at 11 bases. CDR3 sequence reads: CAGGQGEVEQYF. The CDR3 DNA sequence: TGTGCCGGGGGACAGGGGGAGGTCGAGCAGTACTTC.